This T cell receptor (beta chain) comes out of a study of blood T cells in healthy people across ages. Whole-study findings and limits: Strong correlation was found linking TCR beta diversity to naive T cell percentage. Per million T cells, TCR beta diversity dropped about linearly as age rose.

Sample-barcoded 5' priming and a J-beta primer mix drove a second PCR of roughly 7 to 11 cycles. One entry per CDR3 protein results from TCRdb running MiXCR on the 5' RACE reads. The table has over a million distinct CDR3 sequences, about 43% seen once. Concerning this clonotype: The antigen remains unidentified.

Trimming removed 0 bases at V and 4 bases at J, with 10 bases between. The germline gives CDR1 LGHDT, CDR2 YNNKEL (reference sequence). The CDR3 totals 15 residues. This TCR was sampled from a woman in her late teens or twenties in good health. This sequence joins TRBV3-1 and TRBJ1-5; D gene ambiguous. Sequencing input: blood. CDR3: CASSQDGRPNQPQHF. The CDR3 nucleotides are TGTGCCAGCAGCCAAGATGGCAGGCCTAATCAGCCCCAGCATTTT.